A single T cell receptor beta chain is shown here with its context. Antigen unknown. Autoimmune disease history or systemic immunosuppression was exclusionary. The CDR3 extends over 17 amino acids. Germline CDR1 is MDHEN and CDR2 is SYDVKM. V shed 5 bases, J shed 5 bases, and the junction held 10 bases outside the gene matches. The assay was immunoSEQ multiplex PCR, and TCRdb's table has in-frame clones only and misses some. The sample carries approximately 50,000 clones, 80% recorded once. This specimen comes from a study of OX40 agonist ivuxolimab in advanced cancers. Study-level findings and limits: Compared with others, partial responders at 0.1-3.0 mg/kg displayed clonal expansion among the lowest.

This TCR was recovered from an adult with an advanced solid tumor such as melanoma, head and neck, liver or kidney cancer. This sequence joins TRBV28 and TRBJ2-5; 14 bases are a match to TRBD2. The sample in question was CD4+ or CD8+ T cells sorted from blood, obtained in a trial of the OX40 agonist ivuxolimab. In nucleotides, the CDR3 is TGTGCCAGCAGTCCTCTGGGGCGACTAGCGGGAGGGGAGACCCAGTACTTC. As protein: CASSPLGRLAGGETQYF. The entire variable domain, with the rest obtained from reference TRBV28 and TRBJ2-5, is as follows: DVKVTQSSRYLVKRTGEKVFLECVQDMDHENMFWYRQDPGLGLRLIYFSYDVKMKEKGDIPEGYSVSREKKERFSLILESASTNQTSMYLCASSPLGRLAGGETQYFGPGTRLLVL.